The following is a TCR beta chain sequence with its context. Germline lookup yields CDR1 SGHRS and CDR2 YFSETQ. The CDR3 covers 13 residues. With V trimmed by 4 bases and J by 10 bases, 7 bases remained unmatched. Sequenced by immunoSEQ multiplex PCR; TCRdb stores in-frame clones only, minus some. The table includes some 300,000 clones, roughly 90% detected once. The entry originates in a study of blood T cell repertoires in COVID-19. Study context: The cDNA or gDNA used as material had been derived from T cells, B-cell-depleted T cells, or PBMCs.

V usage is TRBV5-1 and J usage is TRBJ2-1; 8 nucleotides match TRBD1. Sequenced sample: PBMCs or T cells enriched from blood (not recorded which). This receptor was obtained from a woman in her thirties who had been exposed to COVID-19. CDR3 protein: CASSRDTGGEQFF. The CDR3 DNA follows: TGCGCCAGCAGCCGAGATACAGGGGGAGAGCAGTTCTTC. The full variable domain, with the rest looked up from reference TRBV5-1 and TRBJ2-1, is KAGVTQTPRYLIKTRGQQVTLSCSPISGHRSVSWYQQTPGQGLQFLFEYFSETQRNKGNFPGRFSGRQFSNSRSEMNVSTLELGDSALYLCASSRDTGGEQFFGPGTRLTVL.